A single TCR beta chain is shown here with its context. Source study methods: The assay estimated nucleated cells by amplifying reference gene primers. Sequenced by immunoSEQ multiplex PCR; TCRdb stores in-frame clones only, minus some. V, J and clone size were drawn from that table, and D and trimming were deduced from the DNA. The data hold about 210,000 clones, with around 83% observed a single time. CDR1 is SNHLY, CDR2 FYNNEI, per germline. CDR3 length equals 11 residues. Trimming removed 4 bases at V and 5 bases at J, with 5 bases between. This sample stems from a study of blood T cell repertoires in COVID-19. Study-wide background: The origin of the acute and convalescent COVID-19 samples was the United States, Italy and Spain. Sample material is recorded as cDNA or gDNA derived from T cells, B-cell-depleted T cells, or PBMCs.

The sample consisted of peripheral blood. J is TRBJ1-2 and V is TRBV2; D is undetermined. This TCR derives from a man aged 45-65 years with active or convalescent COVID-19. DNA of the CDR3: TGTGCCAGCAGTGGCAGTTATGGCTACACCTTC. This encodes CASSGSYGYTF.